Detailed here is one TCR beta chain. Its matching antigen is unknown. Runs used v3.0 of the immunoSEQ assay and were done at survey level. TCRdb's copy holds only in-frame clones and misses some; the assay was immunoSEQ multiplex PCR. The table records tens of thousands of clones, roughly four fifths of them present only once. This entry belongs to a study of long-term antiretroviral therapy in people with HIV. General study results and limits: Within the repertoire, clones expanded before ART were dominant at all time points.

This CDR3 has 16 residues. V gave up 3 bases and J gave up 0 bases; unmatched junction bases: 3. CDR1 and CDR2 from the germline V gene are KGHSH and LQKENI. The TCR comes from a man aged 25-45 years with HIV. The sample in question was unsorted PBMCs, obtained 1.5 years after starting antiretroviral therapy. The genes are TRBV18 and TRBJ1-2; 11 bases line up with TRBD1. The CDR3 nucleotides read TGTGCCAGCTCACCGCGGGACAGGGGGACTAACTATGGCTACACCTTC. It encodes CASSPRDRGTNYGYTF.